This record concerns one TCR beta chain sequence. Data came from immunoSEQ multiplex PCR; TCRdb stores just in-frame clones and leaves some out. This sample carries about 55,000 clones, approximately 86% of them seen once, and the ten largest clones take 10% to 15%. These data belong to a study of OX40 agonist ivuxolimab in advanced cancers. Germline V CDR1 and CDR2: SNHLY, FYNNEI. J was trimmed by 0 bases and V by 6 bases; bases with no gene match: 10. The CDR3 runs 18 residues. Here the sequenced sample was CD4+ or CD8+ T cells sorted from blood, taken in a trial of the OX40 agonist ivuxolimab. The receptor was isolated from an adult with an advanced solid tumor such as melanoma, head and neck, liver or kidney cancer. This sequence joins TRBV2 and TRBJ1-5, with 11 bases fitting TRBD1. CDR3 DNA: TGTGCCAGCAGCCTTGGGACAGGGGGTTTTAATAGCAATCAGCCCCAGCATTTT. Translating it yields CASSLGTGGFNSNQPQHF.